This T cell receptor beta chain originates from a study (dated by TCRdb to the mid-2010s). For the wider study: Whether tumor-infiltrating Tregs in breast cancer are recruited from blood Tregs or converted in situ from other CD4+ T cell subsets was tested. Results and caveats for the whole study, not just this receptor: The TCR alpha and beta sequences of tumor-infiltrating Tregs showed the greatest overlap with tumor naive CD4+ T cells, followed by blood naive CD4+ T cells. In terms of TCR gene usage, tumor memory CD4+ T cells clustered together with blood and lymph node memory CD4+ cells, as well as with lymph node naive CD4+ cells. Rather than covering whole repertoires, validation in the larger cohort was restricted to a single TCR beta V-J rearrangement.

Looking up the germline V gene yields CDR1 MNHNS and CDR2 SASEGT. Trimming costs V 6 bases and J 7 bases, and their ends lie 13 bases apart. Reading from cysteine to phenylalanine, the CDR3 counts 14 amino acids. The retained sequence is limited to the CDR3, 42 bases, with the frame set at the first base. This clonotype was seen once. Its antigen specificity is not known. The input lacks base qualities; no much larger clone sits a single base away. A single read constitutes weak evidence. Full-length TCR variable regions were amplified by 5' RACE PCR using constant-region reverse primers, and then by semi-nested PCR using Nested Universal Primer A. The ReliaPrep RNA Cell Miniprep System was used to extract total RNA, which was then reverse transcribed into 5'RACE-ready cDNA with the SMARTer RACE 5'/3' Kit. Multiplex adaptors were used to barcode the full-length TCR alpha and beta libraries, which were then sequenced on an Illumina MiSeq. The authors' pipeline ran thus. For each of nine subset-tissue groups, sequencing data from the five patients were pooled, and the groups were compared by unsupervised clustering of TCR gene usage. The Morisita-Horn index, with shared sequences weighted by their contribution to each repertoire, was used to calculate repertoire similarity. The public reads were quality trimmed at Q25 with fastp and then assembled into clones with MiXCR by TCRdb, keeping productive beta chains. Every entry covers one CDR3 protein and lists the most common genes and DNA from its rows. The V and J calls and clone size are TCRdb's, not the authors'. The sample table contains around 8,000 distinct CDR3 sequences; only one count was recorded for approximately 35% of them. The leading ten clones occupy around 7% of the sample.

Memory CD4+ T cells were isolated as CD4+CD45RO+CD25- cells. Tregs, naive and memory CD4+ T cells from tumor, blood and ipsilateral draining lymph nodes of 5 or 6 breast cancer patients underwent full-length TCR alpha and beta sequencing. Tumor tissue, along with lymph nodes from ipsilateral axillary dissection, was perfused with PBS, minced, and then digested using collagenase I and hyaluronidase. Sorted cell populations were confirmed by FACS to exceed 90% purity. This chain joins TRBV6-1 to TRBJ1-6; the D gene lacks a confident call. The TCR sequence derives from a female donor with breast cancer. Sequenced: tumor-infiltrating memory CD4+ T cells sorted from the breast tumor. What this sample's cell subset or site label stands for: memory CD4+ T cells, CD4+CD45RO+CD25-. The base sequence is TGTGCCAGCAGGCCACAGACGGAGAATTCACCCCTCCACTTT. Its protein reads: CASRPQTENSPLHF.